The 31 T cell receptor beta chains given below trace back to one sample, sequenced in a study of early T cells in non-severe SARS-CoV-2 infection. Via MiXCR, TCRdb re-called the 5' RACE reads, giving one row per CDR3 protein. The sample shows around 53,000 distinct CDR3 sequences, around 10% of them seen only once. Sequencing was done on a sample of whole blood. These receptors all come from an adult who was a healthcare worker with PCR-confirmed SARS-CoV-2 infection or an uninfected control (not recorded which).

Many counts were recorded for this clonotype. The V gene is TRBV7-2, the J gene TRBJ2-3; D might be TRBD2 (6 bases). With 1 base removed from V and 11 bases from J, the gap between germline ends came to 13 bases. CDR3 length: 13 amino acids. From germline, CDR1 is SGHTA and CDR2 FQGNSA. CDR3 sequence: CASSLVEGRRQYF. CDR3 in DNA: TGTGCCAGCAGCTTAGTGGAGGGCCGAAGGCAGTATTTT.

This clonotype was picked up a small number of times. The chain joins TRBV7-2 to TRBJ2-1; TRBD2 might be the D (6 bases). CDR1 and CDR2 (germline): SGHTA, FQGNSA. The CDR3 contains 12 residues. Between the trimmed V and J ends, which lost 2 bases and 7 bases, there was a span of 6 bases. The CDR3: CASSLSGNEQFF. The DNA of the CDR3 is TGTGCCAGCAGCTTAAGCGGGAATGAGCAGTTCTTC.

This rearrangement joins TRBV10-3 to TRBJ1-3, with D uncertain. CDR1 and CDR2 (germline): ENHRY, SYGVKD. The CDR3 runs 15 residues. V lost 5 bases to trimming and J lost 0 bases, with 11 bases between them. CDR3 nucleotides: TGTGCCATCAGTCGGACGGAAACCTCTGGAAACACCATATATTTT. This translates into CAISRTETSGNTIYF.

The chain recombines TRBV6-5 with TRBJ2-7; weak D call: TRBD1 (6 bases). Trimming left V 4 bases short and J 2 bases short, with 9 bases between. Germline CDR1 and CDR2: MNHEY and SVGAGI. This CDR3 is 13 amino acids long. The CDR3 reads CASSFRQAYEQYF. Here the CDR3 DNA reads TGTGCCAGCAGTTTCCGACAGGCCTACGAGCAGTACTTC.

This clonotype was counted many times. The chain is built from TRBV14 and TRBJ1-6; D might be TRBD1 (5 bases). The CDR3 totals 20 residues. From germline, CDR1 is SGHDN and CDR2 FVKESK. The V and J ends lost 2 bases and 8 bases respectively, with 28 bases between them. The chain's CDR3 is CASSQFLLSPGGSSDSPLHF. CDR3 nucleotide sequence: TGTGCCAGCAGCCAATTTCTTCTTTCGCCCGGGGGGAGTAGTGATTCACCCCTCCACTTT. The full variable domain, rest sourced from reference TRBV14 and TRBJ1-6, is EAGVTQFPSHSVIEKGQTVTLRCDPISGHDNLYWYRRVMGKEIKFLLHFVKESKQDESGMPNNRFLAERTGGTYSTLKVQPAELEDSGVYFCASSQFLLSPGGSSDSPLHFGNGTRLTVT.

This clonotype was recorded at least ten times. The genes are TRBV20-1 and TRBJ2-7; 9 bases align to TRBD2. The V gene end was trimmed by 5 bases and the J gene end by 3 bases; junction bases not matched to a gene: 2. The CDR3 consists of 12 residues. CDR1 DFQATT and CDR2 SNEGSKA come from the germline V gene (reference sequence). The CDR3 reads CSALAGVYEQYF. In nucleotides, the CDR3 is TGCAGTGCTTTAGCGGGAGTCTACGAGCAGTACTTC.

This clonotype has more than one count but fewer than ten. The genes are TRBV29-1 and TRBJ1-1, with no clear D. Deletions cut 6 bases from V and 7 bases from J, with 15 bases between. Germline V lookup: CDR1 SQVTM, CDR2 ANQGSEA. This CDR3 contains 12 residues. The CDR3 sequence is CSVSRETYEAFF. The CDR3 bases are TGCAGCGTGAGTCGGGAGACCTATGAAGCTTTCTTT. Filled out from reference TRBV29-1 and TRBJ1-1, the complete variable domain reads SAVISQKPSRDICQRGTSLTIQCQVDSQVTMMFWYRQQPGQSLTLIATANQGSEATYESGFVIDKFPISRPNLTFSTLTVSNMSPEDSSIYLCSVSRETYEAFFGQGTRLTVV.

The table lists this clonotype with many counts. The chain has TRBV6-2 or TRBV6-3 and TRBJ1-6; D uncertain. The CDR3 length is 11 residues. V was clipped by 7 bases and J by 10 bases, with 8 bases between them. Germline V gene sequence: CDR1 MNHEY, CDR2 SVGEGT. The CDR3 loop reads CASTQGSPLHF. CDR3 nucleotide sequence: TGTGCCAGCACCCAAGGGTCACCCCTCCACTTT.

This clonotype appeared a few times. This chain uses TRBV6-5 with TRBJ2-1; 13 bases map to TRBD2. The CDR3 has 16 residues. Germline V gene lookup returns CDR1 MNHEY and CDR2 SVGAGI. The junction had 5 bases not matched to a gene; V was cut back by 4 bases and J by 5 bases. The CDR3 loop reads CASSSVGTSGNNEQFF. The CDR3 DNA follows: TGTGCCAGCAGTTCGGTTGGGACTAGCGGGAACAATGAGCAGTTCTTC.

This clonotype occurred many times. The genes are TRBV18 and TRBJ1-6; 7 bases line up with TRBD1. The CDR3 has 16 amino acids. Germline loops: CDR1 KGHSH, CDR2 LQKENI. Trimming took 4 bases from V and 0 from J; bases not matched to a gene: 3. The CDR3 DNA follows: TGTGCCAGCTCACAGACAGGGAGCTCCTATAATTCACCCCTCCACTTT. This codes for CASSQTGSSYNSPLHF.

This clonotype was observed many times. The chain employs TRBV27 and TRBJ1-1; no clear D. The CDR3 is 13 amino acids. Germline V gene sequence: CDR1 MNHEY, CDR2 SMNVEV (reference sequence). Deletions cut 5 bases from V and 2 bases from J, with 9 bases between. The CDR3 DNA reads as TGTGCCAGCAGTCTTACCCTAAACACTGAAGCTTTCTTT. Protein sequence: CASSLTLNTEAFF.

The table lists this clonotype with a few counts. The chain is built from TRBV20-1 and TRBJ2-1; maybe TRBD2 (5 bases). Germline V gene lookup returns CDR1 DFQATT and CDR2 SNEGSKA (reference sequence). Trimming stripped 3 bases from V and 0 bases from J, with 9 bases between. This CDR3 is 14 amino acids long. The CDR3 sequence is CSARAAVSYNEQFF. The CDR3 nucleotides read TGCAGTGCTAGGGCAGCGGTCTCCTACAATGAGCAGTTCTTC.

This clonotype was picked up many times. This chain links TRBV12-3 or TRBV12-4 with TRBJ2-7, with 10 positions matching TRBD2. The CDR3 totals 16 residues. Trimming took 1 base from V and 4 from J; bases not matched to a gene: 7. The CDR3 reads CASSLVVAGGFYEQYF. CDR3 sequence (DNA): TGTGCCAGCAGTTTAGTCGTAGCGGGGGGCTTTTACGAGCAGTACTTC.

This clonotype was seen a few times. The chain is built from TRBV10-3 and TRBJ1-2; TRBD1 matches at 7 bases. Germline CDR1 ENHRY, CDR2 SYGVKD. CDR3 size: 12 residues. V lost 10 bases to trimming and J lost 4 bases; unmatched junction nucleotides: 6. CDR3 DNA: TGTGCCAGCGGGGGGACAGTCTATGGCTACACCTTC. Its translation is CASGGTVYGYTF.

This clonotype was observed at least ten times. The rearrangement links TRBV6-4 to TRBJ1-5; D is undetermined. The CDR3 totals 14 residues. Per germline, CDR1 MRHNA and CDR2 SNTAGT. Trimming removed 3 bases at V and 2 bases at J, with 8 bases between. CDR3 sequence (DNA): TGTGCCAGCAGTGAAGGGTACGGCAATCAGCCCCAGCATTTT. This codes for CASSEGYGNQPQHF.

This clonotype appeared many times. V gene TRBV6-2 or TRBV6-3 combines with J gene TRBJ2-2, with no clear D. Germline CDR1 reads MNHEY; CDR2 reads SVGEGT. The V and J ends lost 2 bases and 6 bases respectively, with 1 base between them. This CDR3 is built from 11 residues. DNA of the CDR3: TGTGCCAGCAGTTACCCCGGGGAGCTGTTTTTT. This sequence encodes CASSYPGELFF.

In this sample, this clonotype turned up many times. This rearrangement joins TRBV7-2 to TRBJ2-1, with 11 bases fitting TRBD2. Germline loops: CDR1 SGHTA, CDR2 FQGNSA. This CDR3 comprises 16 residues. V trimming: 5 bases; J trimming: 3 bases; junction bases outside the gene matches: 6. The CDR3 loop reads CASSPRTSGYYNEQFF. The CDR3 DNA sequence: TGTGCCAGCAGCCCAAGGACTAGCGGGTACTACAATGAGCAGTTCTTC.

This clonotype was detected a few times. The DNA for the CDR3 is TGCAGTGCTAGAGTGCCAGCGGGAGTTACCGGGGAGCTGTTTTTT. Translated: CSARVPAGVTGELFF. This rearrangement joins TRBV20-1 to TRBJ2-2, with 8 bases lining up with TRBD2. Germline assignment: CDR1 DFQATT and CDR2 SNEGSKA (reference sequence). The CDR3 is 15 residues long. After removal of 1 base from V and 5 bases from J, the junction contained 6 bases not matched to a gene.

The genes are TRBV15 and TRBJ1-4, with 10 bases that match TRBD1. The CDR3 covers 15 residues. V gave up 5 bases and J gave up 8 bases; unmatched junction bases: 8. In germline, CDR1 is LNHNV, CDR2 YYDKDF (reference sequence). The CDR3 DNA reads as TGTGCCACCAGCTCCCCCGGGACAGGGGACGAAAAACTGTTTTTT. Protein product: CATSSPGTGDEKLFF.

The chain links TRBV20-1 to TRBJ1-1, with 9 bases matching TRBD1. Trimming cost V 5 bases and J 0 bases; bases outside gene matches: 1. CDR1 and CDR2 (germline): DFQATT, SNEGSKA (reference sequence). The CDR3 length is 13 residues. The chain's CDR3 is CSADRGLNTEAFF. The DNA for the CDR3 is TGCAGTGCTGACAGGGGGTTGAACACTGAAGCTTTCTTT.

This clonotype was counted many times. V and J are TRBV11-2 and TRBJ2-7, with 8 bases identical to TRBD2. In germline, CDR1 is SGHAT, CDR2 FQNNGV. The CDR3 contains 16 residues. Losses at the gene ends were 5 bases for V and 1 base for J; bases not matched to a gene: 10. As DNA, the CDR3 is TGTGCCAGCAGCCCCGAGGCTAGCGGGTCTTCCTACGAGCAGTACTTC. The encoded protein is CASSPEASGSSYEQYF.

The chain joins TRBV4-1 to TRBJ1-6; 8 bases match TRBD1. The CDR3 totals 14 residues. V lost 2 bases and J lost 12; bases outside the gene matches: 6. Germline lookup yields CDR1 MGHRA and CDR2 YSYEKL. CDR3 in DNA: TGCGCCAGCAGCCAATGGACAGGGCCCGGACCCCTCCACTTT. It encodes CASSQWTGPGPLHF.

This clonotype was seen a handful of times. The chain joins TRBV7-9 to TRBJ2-1; 11 bases fit TRBD1. V trimming: 8 bases; J trimming: 1 base; junction bases outside the gene matches: 16. In germline, CDR1 is SEHNR, CDR2 FQNEAQ (reference sequence). The CDR3 has 19 residues. CDR3: CASPQDGTGGHKSYNEQFF. CDR3 sequence (DNA): TGTGCCAGCCCCCAGGACGGGACAGGGGGTCACAAATCCTACAATGAGCAGTTCTTC.

This clonotype has just a few counts. The chain combines TRBV14 with TRBJ1-1; 10 bases are shared with TRBD1. The V segment lost 5 bases and the J segment 10 bases; nucleotides outside the gene matches: 13. This CDR3 spans 15 amino acids. Germline CDR1 SGHDN, CDR2 FVKESK. CDR3 amino acids: CASSERGQGLVGAFF. DNA for the CDR3: TGTGCCAGCAGCGAGAGGGGACAGGGGCTTGTCGGAGCTTTCTTT.

This clonotype has more than one count but fewer than ten. The J gene is TRBJ2-2, the V gene TRBV19; the D is unclear. Germline V gene sequence: CDR1 LNHDA, CDR2 SQIVND (reference sequence). V was shortened by 4 bases and J by 6 bases, with 12 bases between the two germline ends. CDR3 size: 14 residues. The CDR3 reads CASSTAATAGELFF. The DNA of the CDR3 is TGTGCCAGTAGTACCGCGGCGACGGCCGGGGAGCTGTTTTTT.

This clonotype was seen only a few times. The chain joins TRBV15 to TRBJ2-2; D is ambiguous. The V and J ends lost 0 bases and 1 base respectively, with 9 bases between them. The CDR3 extends over 16 amino acids. Per germline, CDR1 LNHNV and CDR2 YYDKDF (reference sequence). CDR3 DNA: TGTGCCACCAGCAGAGATCGAGGCAAGAACACCGGGGAGCTGTTTTTT. Protein product: CATSRDRGKNTGELFF. The whole variable domain, remainder taken from reference TRBV15 and TRBJ2-2, is DAMVIQNPRYQVTQFGKPVTLSCSQTLNHNVMYWYQQKSSQAPKLLFHYYDKDFNNEADTPDNFQSRRPNTSFCFLDIRSPGLGDTAMYLCATSRDRGKNTGELFFGEGSRLTVL.

The rearrangement uses TRBV10-3 and TRBJ2-5; D is possibly TRBD1 or TRBD2 (5 bases each). V shed 4 bases and J shed 3 bases, with 15 bases lying between them. Per germline, CDR1 ENHRY and CDR2 SYGVKD. The CDR3 is 15 amino acids. CDR3 sequence: CAISARGREKETQYF. The DNA of the CDR3 is TGTGCCATCAGTGCCCGGGGCCGGGAAAAAGAGACCCAGTACTTC.

This clonotype was counted a few times. The chain carries TRBV12-3 or TRBV12-4 and TRBJ2-1; D is possibly TRBD2 (6 bases). V dropped 5 bases and J dropped 9 bases, with 14 bases sitting between them. CDR3 length: 13 amino acids. CDR3 nucleotides: TGTGCCAGCAGTCCCGCGGGATATGGTGAGCAGTTCTTC. Protein: CASSPAGYGEQFF.

The J gene is TRBJ2-5, the V gene TRBV19; 13 positions match TRBD2. The V gene end was trimmed by 5 bases and the J gene end by 1 base; junction bases not matched to a gene: 4. The CDR3 runs to 16 residues. Germline V gene lookup returns CDR1 LNHDA and CDR2 SQIVND (reference sequence). The CDR3 protein is CASSPWTSGGQETQYF. The CDR3 DNA reads as TGTGCCAGTAGTCCCTGGACTAGCGGGGGCCAAGAGACCCAGTACTTC.

Ten or more counts support this clonotype. The rearrangement joins TRBV30 to TRBJ2-3; D may be TRBD1 (6 bases). V was shortened by 0 bases and J by 0 bases, with 13 bases between the two germline ends. Per the germline V gene, CDR1 is GTSNPN and CDR2 is SVGIG (reference sequence). This CDR3 comprises 16 residues. The CDR3 sequence is CAWSVGQGPSTDTQYF. CDR3 nucleotide sequence: TGTGCCTGGAGTGTAGGGCAGGGGCCTAGCACAGATACGCAGTATTTT.

This clonotype was seen ten or more times. The chain links TRBV9 to TRBJ1-2; a possible D gene is TRBD1 (6 bases). V was cut by 4 bases and J by 0 bases, with 13 bases left in between. CDR1 is SGDLS, CDR2 YYNGEE, per germline. The CDR3 has 15 amino acids. Here the CDR3 reads CASSPGRTANYGYTF. The CDR3 DNA is TGTGCCAGCAGCCCAGGCCGGACAGCTAACTATGGCTACACCTTC.